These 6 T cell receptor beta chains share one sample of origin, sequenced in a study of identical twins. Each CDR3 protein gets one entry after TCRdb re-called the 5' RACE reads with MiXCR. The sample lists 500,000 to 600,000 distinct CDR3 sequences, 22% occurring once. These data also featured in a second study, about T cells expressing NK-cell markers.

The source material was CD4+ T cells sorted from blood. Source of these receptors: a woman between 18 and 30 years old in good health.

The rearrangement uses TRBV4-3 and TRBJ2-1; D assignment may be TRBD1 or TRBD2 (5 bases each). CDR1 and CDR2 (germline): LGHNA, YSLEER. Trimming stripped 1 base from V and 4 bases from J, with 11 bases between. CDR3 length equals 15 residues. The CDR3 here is CASSQAGTSYNEQFF. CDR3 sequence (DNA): TGCGCCAGCAGCCAAGCCGGGACCTCTTACAATGAGCAGTTCTTC.

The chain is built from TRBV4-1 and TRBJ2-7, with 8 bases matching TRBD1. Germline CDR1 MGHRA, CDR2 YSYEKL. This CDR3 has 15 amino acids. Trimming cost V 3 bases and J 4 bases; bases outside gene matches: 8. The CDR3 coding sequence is TGCGCCAGCAGCCACCCCGGGACAGGCGTTTACGAGCAGTACTTC. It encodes CASSHPGTGVYEQYF.

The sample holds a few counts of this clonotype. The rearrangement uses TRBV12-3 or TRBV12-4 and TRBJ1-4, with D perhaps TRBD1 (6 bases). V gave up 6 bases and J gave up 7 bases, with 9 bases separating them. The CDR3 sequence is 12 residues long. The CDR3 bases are TGTGCCAGCAGAAAACAGGGTGAAAAACTGTTTTTT. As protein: CASRKQGEKLFF.

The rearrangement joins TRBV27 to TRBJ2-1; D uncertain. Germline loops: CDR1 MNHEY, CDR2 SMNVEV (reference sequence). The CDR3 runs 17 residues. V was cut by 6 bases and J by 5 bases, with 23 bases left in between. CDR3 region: CASRRLYRPKIDNEQFF. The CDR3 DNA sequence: TGTGCCAGCAGACGTCTCTACCGGCCCAAAATTGACAATGAGCAGTTCTTC.

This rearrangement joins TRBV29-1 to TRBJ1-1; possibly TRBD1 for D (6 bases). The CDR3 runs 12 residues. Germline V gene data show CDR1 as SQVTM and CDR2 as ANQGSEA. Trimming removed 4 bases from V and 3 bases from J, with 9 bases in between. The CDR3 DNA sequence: TGCAGCGTTGGGGGGCAGCACACTGAAGCTTTCTTT. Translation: CSVGGQHTEAFF.

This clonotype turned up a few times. CDR3 DNA sequence: TGTGCCAGCAGTGGGGGGGAGACAGGGAAACTGTTTTTT. Translation: CASSGGETGKLFF. The chain is built from TRBV6-6 and TRBJ1-4; 7 positions match TRBD1. With V trimmed by 5 bases and J by 11 bases, 8 bases remained unmatched. This CDR3 is built from 13 residues. Germline V gene sequence: CDR1 MNHNY, CDR2 SVGAGI (reference sequence).